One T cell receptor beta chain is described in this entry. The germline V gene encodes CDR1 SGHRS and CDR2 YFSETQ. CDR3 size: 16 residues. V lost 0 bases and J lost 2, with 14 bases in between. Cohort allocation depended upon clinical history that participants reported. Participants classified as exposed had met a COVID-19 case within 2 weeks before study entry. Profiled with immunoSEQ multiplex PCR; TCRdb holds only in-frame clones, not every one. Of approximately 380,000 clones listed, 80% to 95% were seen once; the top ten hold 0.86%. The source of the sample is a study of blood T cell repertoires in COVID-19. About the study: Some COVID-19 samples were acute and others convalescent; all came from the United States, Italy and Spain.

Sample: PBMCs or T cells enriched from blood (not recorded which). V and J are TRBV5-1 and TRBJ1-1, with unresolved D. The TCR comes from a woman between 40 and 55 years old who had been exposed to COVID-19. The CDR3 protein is CASSLVGSYSNTEAFF. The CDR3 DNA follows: TGCGCCAGCAGCTTGGTGGGCAGCTATTCTAACACTGAAGCTTTCTTT.